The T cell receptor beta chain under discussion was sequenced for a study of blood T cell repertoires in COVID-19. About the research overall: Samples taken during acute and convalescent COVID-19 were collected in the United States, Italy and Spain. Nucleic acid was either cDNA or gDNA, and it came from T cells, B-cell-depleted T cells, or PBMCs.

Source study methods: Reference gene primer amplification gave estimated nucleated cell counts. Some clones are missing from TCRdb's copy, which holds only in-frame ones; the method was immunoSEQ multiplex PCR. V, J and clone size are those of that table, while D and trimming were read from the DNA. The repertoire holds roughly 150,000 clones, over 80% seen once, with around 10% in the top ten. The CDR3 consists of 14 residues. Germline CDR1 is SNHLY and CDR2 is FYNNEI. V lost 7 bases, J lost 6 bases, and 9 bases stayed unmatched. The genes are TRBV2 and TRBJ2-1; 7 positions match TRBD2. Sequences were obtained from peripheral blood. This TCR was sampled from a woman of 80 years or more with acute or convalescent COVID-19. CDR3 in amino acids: CASIGGAGVNEQFF. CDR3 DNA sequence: TGTGCCAGCATTGGTGGGGCGGGGGTCAATGAGCAGTTCTTC.